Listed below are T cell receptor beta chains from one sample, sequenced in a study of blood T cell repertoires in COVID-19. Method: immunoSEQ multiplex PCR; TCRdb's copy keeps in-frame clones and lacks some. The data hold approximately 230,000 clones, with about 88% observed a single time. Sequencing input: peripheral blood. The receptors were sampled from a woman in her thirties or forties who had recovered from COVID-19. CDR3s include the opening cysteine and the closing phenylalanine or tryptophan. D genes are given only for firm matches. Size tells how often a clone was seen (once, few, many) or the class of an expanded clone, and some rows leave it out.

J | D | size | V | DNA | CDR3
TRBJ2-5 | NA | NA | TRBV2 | TGTGCCAGCAGTGAAGCGCTTCGAGGCGGGCTGCAAGAGACCCAGTACTTC | CASSEALRGGLQETQYF
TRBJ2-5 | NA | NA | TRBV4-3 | TGCGCCAGCAGCCAAGAGGTCGGCAGGGTAGAGACCCAGTACTTC | CASSQEVGRVETQYF
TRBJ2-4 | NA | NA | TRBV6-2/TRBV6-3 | TGTGCCAGCAGCTCTACCGGGACACCAAACATTCAGTACTTC | CASSSTGTPNIQYF
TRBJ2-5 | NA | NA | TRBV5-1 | TGCGCCAGCAGCTTGGTATCGGGGTGGGAGACCCAGTACTTC | CASSLVSGWETQYF
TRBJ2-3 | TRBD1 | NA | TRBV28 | TGTGCCAGCAGGCCAACAGGGGCCGGGCTTTATACGCAGTATTTT | CASRPTGAGLYTQYF
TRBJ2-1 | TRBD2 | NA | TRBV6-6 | TGTGCCAGCAGTTACTCGAAGCGGGGGGGCTGGAATGAGCAGTTCTTC | CASSYSKRGGWNEQFF
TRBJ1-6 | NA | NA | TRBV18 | TGTGCCAGCTCACCACCAGGGGCACTCCATAATTCACCCCTCCACTTT | CASSPPGALHNSPLHF
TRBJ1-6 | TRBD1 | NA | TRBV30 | TGTGCCTGGAGTCGAAAACAGGGGAGGAATAATTCACCCCTCCACTTT | CAWSRKQGRNNSPLHF
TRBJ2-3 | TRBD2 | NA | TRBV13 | TGTGCCAGCAGCCTCCGCCGGGGGGGGACAGATACGCAGTATTTT | CASSLRRGGTDTQYF
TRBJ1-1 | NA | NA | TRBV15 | TGTGCCACCAGCGAAAGGGGGACTGAAGCTTTCTTT | CATSERGTEAFF
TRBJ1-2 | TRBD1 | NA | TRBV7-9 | TGTGCCAGCAGCACGCGGGACAGGCGAGAGGGCTACACCTTC | CASSTRDRREGYTF
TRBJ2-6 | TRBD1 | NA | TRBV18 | TGTGCCAGCTCACCGACAGGGGTCGGGGCCAACGTCCTGACTTTC | CASSPTGVGANVLTF
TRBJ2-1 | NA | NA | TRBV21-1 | TGTGCCAGCAGCAAAGTGCTAGCCGGTGAGCAGTTCTTC | CASSKVLAGEQFF
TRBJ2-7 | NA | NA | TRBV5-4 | TGTGCCAGCAGCCCGGGGGTTTCCCCCCGCGGCGAGCAGTACTTC | CASSPGVSPRGEQYF
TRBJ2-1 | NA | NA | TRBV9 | TGTGCCAGCAGCTCCCACTTGAGTGGGGGGAAGACCTACAATGAGCAGTTCTTC | CASSSHLSGGKTYNEQFF
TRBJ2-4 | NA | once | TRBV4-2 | TGTGCCAGCAGCCAAGCGGGAGCCAAAAACATTCAGTACTTC | CASSQAGAKNIQYF
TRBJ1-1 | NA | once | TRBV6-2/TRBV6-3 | TGTGCCAGCAGTTACTCCGGGGGTCAGAACACTGAAGCTTTCTTT | CASSYSGGQNTEAFF
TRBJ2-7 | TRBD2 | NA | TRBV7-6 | TGTGCCAGCAGCCCGGCCGGGACTAGCGGGGGATACGAGCAGTACTTC | CASSPAGTSGGYEQYF
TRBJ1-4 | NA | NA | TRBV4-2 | TGTGCCAGCAGTTGGTATGGTGGGGCGATCGAAAATGAAAAACTGTTTTTT | CASSWYGGAIENEKLFF
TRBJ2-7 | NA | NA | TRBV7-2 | TGTGCCAGCAGCTCCAGGGTGACCTACGAGCAGTACTTC | CASSSRVTYEQYF
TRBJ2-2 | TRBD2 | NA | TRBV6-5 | TGTGCCAGCAGTTACTACGCGGGGGGGACCTCCGGGGAGCTGTTTTTT | CASSYYAGGTSGELFF
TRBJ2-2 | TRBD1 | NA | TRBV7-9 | TGTGCCAGCAGCCCGGTCATCCACAGGGGGCAGGACGGGGAGCTGTTTTTT | CASSPVIHRGQDGELFF
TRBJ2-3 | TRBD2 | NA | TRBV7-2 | TGTGCCAGCAGCTTAGTAGCGGGGGCTACAGATACGCAGTATTTT | CASSLVAGATDTQYF
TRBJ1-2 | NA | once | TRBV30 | TGTGCCTGGAGTGCAACAGGCTACGGCTACACCTTC | CAWSATGYGYTF
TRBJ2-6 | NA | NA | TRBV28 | TGTGCCAGCAGTTTATCGGCCCCCCAGGGCTCTGGGGCCAACGTCCTGACTTTC | CASSLSAPQGSGANVLTF
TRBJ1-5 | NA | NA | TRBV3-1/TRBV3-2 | TGTGCCAGCAGCCAAGATCGCGGTCAGCCCCAGCATTTT | CASSQDRGQPQHF
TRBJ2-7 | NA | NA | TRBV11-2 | TGTGCCAGCAGCTTAGAACCCCCGTGGACAGTGTACACCTACGAGCAGTACTTC | CASSLEPPWTVYTYEQYF
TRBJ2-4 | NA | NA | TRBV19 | TGTGCCAGTAGTATTCTGGATAGGGGCAAAAACATTCAGTACTTC | CASSILDRGKNIQYF
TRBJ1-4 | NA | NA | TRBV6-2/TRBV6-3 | TGTGCCAGCAGTGCCCCAGGGTACGATCGTGAAAAACTGTTTTTT | CASSAPGYDREKLFF
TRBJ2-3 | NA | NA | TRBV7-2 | TGTGCCAGCAGCTTAGACAGGGCCGGGTTTTCTAGCACAGATACGCAGTATTTT | CASSLDRAGFSSTDTQYF
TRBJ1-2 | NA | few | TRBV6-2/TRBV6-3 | TGTGCCAGCAGCTCTTCGGGATTAGGGCCGCCGTATGGCTACACCTTC | CASSSSGLGPPYGYTF
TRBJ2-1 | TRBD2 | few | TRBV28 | TGTGCCAGCAGTCAGACTAGCGGGGGATACAATGAGCAGTTCTTC | CASSQTSGGYNEQFF
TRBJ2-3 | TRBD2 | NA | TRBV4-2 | TGTGCCAGCAGCCAAGAAGGAGCGGGGGGTGACGATACGCAGTATTTT | CASSQEGAGGDDTQYF
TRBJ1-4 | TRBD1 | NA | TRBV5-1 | TGCGCCAGCAGCGACCAACGGACAGGGCCTAATGAAAAACTGTTTTTT | CASSDQRTGPNEKLFF
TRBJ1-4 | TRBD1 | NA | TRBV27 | TGTGCCAGCAGTAAAGGACAGGCAACTAATGAAAAACTGTTTTTT | CASSKGQATNEKLFF
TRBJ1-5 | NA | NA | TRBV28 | TGTGCCAGCAGCACTAGCTGGGAGAATCAGCCCCAGCATTTT | CASSTSWENQPQHF
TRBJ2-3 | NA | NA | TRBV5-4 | TGTGCCAGCAGCTCCCAACGGGGCACAGATACGCAGTATTTT | CASSSQRGTDTQYF
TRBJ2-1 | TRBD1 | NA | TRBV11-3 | TGTGCCAGCAGCCCTGAGGGGACAGGGAATTGGAATGAGCAGTTCTTC | CASSPEGTGNWNEQFF
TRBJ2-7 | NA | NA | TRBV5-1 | TGCGCCAGCAGCGGCGGGACAGAGAAGTCCTACGAGCAGTACTTC | CASSGGTEKSYEQYF
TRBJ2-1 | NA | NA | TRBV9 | TGTGCCAGCAGCCCTATCTCCGGGAGCAGTGCCCGGGGGCAGTTCTTC | CASSPISGSSARGQFF